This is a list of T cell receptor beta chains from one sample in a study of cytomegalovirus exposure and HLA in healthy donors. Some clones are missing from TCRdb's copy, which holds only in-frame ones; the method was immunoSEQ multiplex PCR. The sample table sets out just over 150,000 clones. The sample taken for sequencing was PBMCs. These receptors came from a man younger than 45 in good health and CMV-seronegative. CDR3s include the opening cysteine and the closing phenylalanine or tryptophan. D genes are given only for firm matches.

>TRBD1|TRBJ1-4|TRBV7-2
TGTGCCAGCAGCTCGACAGGGCGGGGACAACTGTTTTTT
CASSSTGRGQLFF
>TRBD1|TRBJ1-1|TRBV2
TGTGCCAGCGGCCGGGACAGTCTGGAAGCTTTCTTT
CASGRDSLEAFF
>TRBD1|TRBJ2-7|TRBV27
TGTGCCAGCCGGCGACAGGGTGGCTACGAGCAGTACTTC
CASRRQGGYEQYF
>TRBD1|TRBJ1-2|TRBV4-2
TGTGCCAGCAGCCAAGATGCGACAGGGTCCGAACGTGGCTACACCTTC
CASSQDATGSERGYTF
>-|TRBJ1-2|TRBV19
TGTGCCAGTAGTATAAAGGGGCTTCGGCCGAACTATGGCTACACCTTC
CASSIKGLRPNYGYTF
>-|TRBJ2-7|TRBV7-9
TGTGCCAGCAGCACGCGGGACGGGACCTACGAGCAGTACTTC
CASSTRDGTYEQYF
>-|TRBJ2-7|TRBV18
TGTGCCAGCTCACCCCAAAGGGGGGGCCTCTCCTACGAGCAGTACTTC
CASSPQRGGLSYEQYF
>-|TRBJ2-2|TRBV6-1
TGTGCCAGCAGTGTATCCGGGGACACCGGGGAGCTGTTTTTT
CASSVSGDTGELFF
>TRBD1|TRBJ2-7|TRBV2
TGTGCCAGCCGGGCTAACCACGGGGACAGAGCCTACGAGCAGTACTTC
CASRANHGDRAYEQYF
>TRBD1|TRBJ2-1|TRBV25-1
TGTGCCAGCAGTGACTTTTCTGGACAGGGGAAGAATGAGCAGTTCTTC
CASSDFSGQGKNEQFF
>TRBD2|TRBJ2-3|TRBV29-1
TGCAGCGTTGAAGGTCTAGCGGGAGGGCGTAAGGGCACAGATACGCAGTATTTT
CSVEGLAGGRKGTDTQYF
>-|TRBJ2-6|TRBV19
TGTGCCAGTAGTAGGGGCTCAATCTCTGGGGCCAACGTCCTGACTTTC
CASSRGSISGANVLTF
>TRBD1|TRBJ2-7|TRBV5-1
TGCGCCAGCAGCTTCCGCGGTGGACAGGGGACCTTCGAGCAGTACTTC
CASSFRGGQGTFEQYF
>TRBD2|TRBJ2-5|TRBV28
TGTGCCACCCTAAGCGGGACTCAAGAGACCCAGTACTTC
CATLSGTQETQYF
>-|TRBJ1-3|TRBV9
TGTGCCAGCAGCGTGAGGACGGGGGGAACTGGAAACACCATATATTTT
CASSVRTGGTGNTIYF
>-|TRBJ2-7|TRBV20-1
TGCAGTGCTAGAGGGAGCGGCGAGCAGTACTTC
CSARGSGEQYF
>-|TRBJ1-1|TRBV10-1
TGCGCCAGCAGTGAGCGGGATGACTACACTGAAGCTTTCTTT
CASSERDDYTEAFF
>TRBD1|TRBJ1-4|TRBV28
TGTGCCAGCATATTCGCGCAGGGGGCGCGTATTAATGAAAAACTGTTTTTT
CASIFAQGARINEKLFF
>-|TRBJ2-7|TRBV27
TGTGCCAGCAAGGCAGGGGCCTACGAGCAGTACTTC
CASKAGAYEQYF
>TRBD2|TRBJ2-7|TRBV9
TGTGCCAGCAGCGCCGGACCAGGGAGGGCTCCCTACGAGCAGTACTTC
CASSAGPGRAPYEQYF
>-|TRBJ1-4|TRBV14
TGTGCCAGCAGCCCGGGGGACGCCGCAGCGGGTGAAAAACTGTTTTTT
CASSPGDAAAGEKLFF
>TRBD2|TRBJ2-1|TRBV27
TGTGCCAGCAGTTTCGGCGGGAGTATGTGGAATGAGCAGTTCTTC
CASSFGGSMWNEQFF
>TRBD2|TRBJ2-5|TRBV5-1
TGCGCCAGCAGAAGGTCGGCGGGAGATGGGACCCAGTACTTC
CASRRSAGDGTQYF
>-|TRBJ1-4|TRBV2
TGTGCCAGCAGTGAAGATGGGGGGGCGTATGGAAAACTGTTTTTT
CASSEDGGAYGKLFF
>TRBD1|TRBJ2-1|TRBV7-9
TGTGCCAGCAGCAAGACAGGGGCCCCGGACAATGAGCAGTTCTTC
CASSKTGAPDNEQFF
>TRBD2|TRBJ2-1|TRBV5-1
TGCGCCAGCAGCCGAACGGGACTAGCGGGAGGCAATGAGCAGTTCTTC
CASSRTGLAGGNEQFF
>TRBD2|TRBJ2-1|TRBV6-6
TGTGCCAGCAGTCGCGGGACTAGCGGGAGCGATGAGCAGTTCTTC
CASSRGTSGSDEQFF
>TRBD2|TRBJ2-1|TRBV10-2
TGCGCCAGCAGTGAGGTGACTAGCGGGACCCTTAGCGATGAGCAGTTCTTC
CASSEVTSGTLSDEQFF
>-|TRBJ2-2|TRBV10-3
TGTGCCATCCGTCAGAAGAACACCGGGGAGCTGTTTTTT
CAIRQKNTGELFF